This record covers a single TCR beta chain. These data are taken from a study of monozygotic twins with inflammatory bowel disease. Collection of an approximately 2.6 ml blood sample took place per donor. Germline V CDR1 and CDR2: MNHEY, SVGEGT. The CDR3 is 17 residues long. TCRdb re-called the 5' RACE reads and shows each CDR3 protein once, DNA omitted. This sample's clone table lists approximately 85,000 distinct CDR3 sequences. The sample was blood. This sequence joins TRBV6-2 or TRBV6-3 and TRBJ2-5. The sequence came from a human donor with ulcerative colitis or Crohn's disease, or a healthy co-twin of an affected twin (not recorded which). CDR3: CASIGGVTPAARETQYF.